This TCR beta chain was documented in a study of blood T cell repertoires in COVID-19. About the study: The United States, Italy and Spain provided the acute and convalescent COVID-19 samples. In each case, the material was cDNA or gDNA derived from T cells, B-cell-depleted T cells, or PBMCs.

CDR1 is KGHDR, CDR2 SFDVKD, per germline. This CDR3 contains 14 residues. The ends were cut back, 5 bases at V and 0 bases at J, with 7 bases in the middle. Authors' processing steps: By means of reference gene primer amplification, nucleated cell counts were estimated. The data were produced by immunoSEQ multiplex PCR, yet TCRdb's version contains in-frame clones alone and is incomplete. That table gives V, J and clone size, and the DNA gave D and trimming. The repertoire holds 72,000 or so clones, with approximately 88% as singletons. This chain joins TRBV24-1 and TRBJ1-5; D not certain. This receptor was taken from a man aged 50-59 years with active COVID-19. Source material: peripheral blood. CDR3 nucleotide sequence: TGTGCCACCAGTGTTCCAAATAGCAATCAGCCCCAGCATTTT. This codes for CATSVPNSNQPQHF.